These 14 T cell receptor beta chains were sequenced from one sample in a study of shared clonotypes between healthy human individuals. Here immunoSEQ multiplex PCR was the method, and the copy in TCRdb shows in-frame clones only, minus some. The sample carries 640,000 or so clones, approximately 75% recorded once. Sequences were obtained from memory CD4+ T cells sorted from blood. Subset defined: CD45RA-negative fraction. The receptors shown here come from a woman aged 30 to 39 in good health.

CDR3 amino acids: CASSQSEPKQGGYGYTF. The DNA of the CDR3 is TGCGCCAGCAGTCAATCAGAACCCAAACAGGGCGGCTATGGCTACACCTTC. This chain links TRBV23-1 with TRBJ1-2; possible D gene TRBD1, 6 bases. TRBV23-1 is an open reading frame, and its role is uncertain. CDR3 length: 17 residues. Deletions cut 0 bases from V and 4 bases from J, with 18 bases between.

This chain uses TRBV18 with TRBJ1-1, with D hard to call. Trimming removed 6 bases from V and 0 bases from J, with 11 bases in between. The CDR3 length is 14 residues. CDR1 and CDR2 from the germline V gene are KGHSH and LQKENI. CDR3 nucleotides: TGTGCCAGCTCGTTTGAGCAGATGAACACTGAAGCTTTCTTT. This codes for CASSFEQMNTEAFF.

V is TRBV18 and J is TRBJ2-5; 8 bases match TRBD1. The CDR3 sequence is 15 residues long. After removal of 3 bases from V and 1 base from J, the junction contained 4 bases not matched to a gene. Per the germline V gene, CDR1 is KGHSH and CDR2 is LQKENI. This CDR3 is CASSPSTGAQETQYF. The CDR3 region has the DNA TGTGCCAGCTCACCGTCGACAGGGGCCCAAGAGACCCAGTACTTC.

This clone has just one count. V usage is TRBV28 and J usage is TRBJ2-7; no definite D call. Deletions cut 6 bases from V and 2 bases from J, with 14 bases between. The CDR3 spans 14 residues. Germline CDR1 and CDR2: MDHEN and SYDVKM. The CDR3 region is CASSQTPPPYEQYF. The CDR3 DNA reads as TGTGCCAGCAGCCAGACTCCGCCCCCCTACGAGCAGTACTTC.

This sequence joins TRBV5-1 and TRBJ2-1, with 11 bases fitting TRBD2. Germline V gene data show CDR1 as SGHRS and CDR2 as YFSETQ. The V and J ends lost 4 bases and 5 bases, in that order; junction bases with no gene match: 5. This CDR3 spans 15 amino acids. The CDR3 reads CASSPTSGVHNEQFF. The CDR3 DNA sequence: TGCGCCAGCAGCCCGACTAGCGGGGTACACAATGAGCAGTTCTTC.

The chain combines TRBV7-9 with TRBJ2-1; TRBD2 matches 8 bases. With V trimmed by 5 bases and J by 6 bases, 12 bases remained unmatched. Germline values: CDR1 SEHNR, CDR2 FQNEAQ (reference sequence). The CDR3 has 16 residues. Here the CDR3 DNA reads TGTGCCAGCAGCAGTTTTACGAGACTAGCGTTCAATGAGCAGTTCTTC. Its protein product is CASSSFTRLAFNEQFF.

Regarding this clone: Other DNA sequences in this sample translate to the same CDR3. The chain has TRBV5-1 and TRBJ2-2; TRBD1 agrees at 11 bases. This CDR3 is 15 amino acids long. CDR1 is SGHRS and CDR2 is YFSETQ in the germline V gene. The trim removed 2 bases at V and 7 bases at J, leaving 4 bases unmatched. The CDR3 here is CASSFGQGASGELFF. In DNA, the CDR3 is TGCGCCAGCAGCTTCGGACAGGGGGCAAGCGGGGAGCTGTTTTTT.

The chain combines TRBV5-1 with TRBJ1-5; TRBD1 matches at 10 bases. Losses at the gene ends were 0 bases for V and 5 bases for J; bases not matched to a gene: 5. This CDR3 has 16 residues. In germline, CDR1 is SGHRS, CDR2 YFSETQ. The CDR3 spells CASSLGDRGLDQPQHF. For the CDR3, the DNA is TGCGCCAGCAGCTTGGGGGACAGGGGCTTGGATCAGCCCCAGCATTTT.

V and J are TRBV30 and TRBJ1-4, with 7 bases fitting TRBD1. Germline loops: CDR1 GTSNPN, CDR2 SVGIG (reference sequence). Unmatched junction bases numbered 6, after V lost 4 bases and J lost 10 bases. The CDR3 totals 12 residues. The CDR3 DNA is TGTGCCTGGATTAAGGGGGCAGGAAAACTGTTTTTT. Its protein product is CAWIKGAGKLFF.

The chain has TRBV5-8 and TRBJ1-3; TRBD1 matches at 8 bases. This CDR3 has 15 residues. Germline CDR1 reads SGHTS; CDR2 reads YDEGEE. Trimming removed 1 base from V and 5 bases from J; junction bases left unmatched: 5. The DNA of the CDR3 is TGTGCCAGCAGCTTGCAGGGGGCTCTAAGAAACACCATATATTTT. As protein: CASSLQGALRNTIYF.

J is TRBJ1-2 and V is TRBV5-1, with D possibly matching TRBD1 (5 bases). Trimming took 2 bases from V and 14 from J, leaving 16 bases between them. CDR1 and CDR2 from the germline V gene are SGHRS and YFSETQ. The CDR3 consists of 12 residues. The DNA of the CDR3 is TGCGCCAGCAGCTTTCAGGGATTAAGTGGGACCTTC. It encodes CASSFQGLSGTF.

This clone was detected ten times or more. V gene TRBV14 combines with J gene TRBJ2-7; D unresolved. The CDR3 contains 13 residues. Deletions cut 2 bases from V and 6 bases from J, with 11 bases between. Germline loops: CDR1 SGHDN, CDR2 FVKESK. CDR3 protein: CASSQRQVGEQYF. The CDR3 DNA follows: TGTGCCAGCAGCCAACGGCAAGTCGGCGAGCAGTACTTC.

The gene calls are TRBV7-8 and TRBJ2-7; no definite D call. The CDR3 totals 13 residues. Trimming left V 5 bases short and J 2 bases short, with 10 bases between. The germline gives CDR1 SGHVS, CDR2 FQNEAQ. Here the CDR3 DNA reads TGTGCCAGCAGCCCCTCACGAGCCTACGAGCAGTACTTC. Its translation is CASSPSRAYEQYF.

CDR3 DNA sequence: TGTGCCAGCAGTGAATATCCCAGGGGAGGACCTAGTACTGAAGCTTTCTTT. Protein sequence: CASSEYPRGGPSTEAFF. The chain has TRBV25-1 and TRBJ1-1; weak D call: TRBD1 (6 bases). Germline lookup yields CDR1 MGHDK and CDR2 SYGVNS. The CDR3 sequence is 17 residues long. The V gene lost 0 bases and the J gene lost 5 bases, with 19 bases spanning the gap.